The 32 T cell receptor beta chains below come from one sample, sequenced in a study of T-cell reconstitution after alpha-beta-depleted transplantation in children. Preparing the TCRbeta library involved the use of unique molecular identifiers. TCRdb passed the PCR reads through MiXCR, listing each CDR3 protein once. The table lists approximately 110,000 distinct CDR3 sequences, 9% to 12% of them singletons. Specimen: PBMCs, collected before TCRalphabeta/CD19-depleted stem cell transplant. The receptor source for this set is a boy younger than 10 with acute lymphoblastic leukemia, due to receive a stem cell transplant.

V usage is TRBV5-6 and J usage is TRBJ2-5; D is unresolved. Looked up from germline, CDR1 is SGHDT and CDR2 is YYEEEE. V was pared by 1 base and J by 4 bases, with 14 bases between. The CDR3 length is 15 residues. The CDR3 reads CASSLWYVLAETQYF. For the CDR3, the DNA is TGTGCCAGCAGCTTGTGGTATGTGTTGGCAGAGACCCAGTACTTC.

The chain joins TRBV18 to TRBJ2-2; 7 bases agree with TRBD1. Germline lookup yields CDR1 KGHSH and CDR2 LQKENI. The CDR3 has 15 amino acids. J gave up 1 base and V 3 bases, and 2 bases lay outside the gene matches. This chain's CDR3 is CASSPRTGNTGELFF. The CDR3 DNA follows: TGTGCCAGCTCACCTAGGACAGGGAACACCGGGGAGCTGTTTTTT.

With regard to this clonotype: Mismatch with germline at one junction end may stem from a read error. V usage is TRBV7-8 and J usage is TRBJ2-2; D possibly matches TRBD1 or TRBD2 (6 bases each). From germline, CDR1 is SGHVS and CDR2 FQNEAQ. The CDR3 runs 16 residues. The CDR3 here is CAGSPLGGPISGELFF. DNA for the CDR3: TGTGCCGGCAGCCCACTCGGGGGCCCGATCAGCGGGGAGCTGTTTTTT.

This clonotype was counted ten times or more. The rearrangement uses TRBV20-1 and TRBJ2-2; 9 bases line up with TRBD2. Per the germline V gene, CDR1 is DFQATT and CDR2 is SNEGSKA (reference sequence). CDR3 length: 14 residues. V lost 4 bases to trimming and J lost 7 bases; unmatched junction nucleotides: 7. The CDR3: CSATGLAGNGELFF. The CDR3 DNA reads TGCAGTGCTACGGGACTAGCCGGAAACGGGGAGCTGTTTTTT.

The genes are TRBV7-6 and TRBJ2-7; 8 bases agree with TRBD1. Germline lookup yields CDR1 SGHVS and CDR2 FNYEAQ. This CDR3 is 17 amino acids long. The trim removed 0 bases at V and 4 bases at J, leaving 11 bases unmatched. CDR3 loop: CASSLAAVSRGRYEQYF. The CDR3 DNA follows: TGTGCCAGCAGCTTAGCGGCGGTTTCCAGGGGGCGGTACGAGCAGTACTTC. The whole variable domain, remainder taken from reference TRBV7-6 and TRBJ2-7, is GAGVSQSPRYKVTKRGQDVALRCDPISGHVSLYWYRQALGQGPEFLTYFNYEAQQDKSGLPNDRFSAERPEGSISTLTIQRTEQRDSAMYRCASSLAAVSRGRYEQYFGPGTRLTVT.

This clonotype was recorded many times. The rearrangement uses TRBV6-5 and TRBJ2-7, with 7 bases lining up with TRBD1. Germline loops: CDR1 MNHEY, CDR2 SVGAGI. The J segment lost 2 bases and the V segment lost 0 bases, leaving 7 bases of the junction unmatched. There are 16 residues in the CDR3. CDR3 sequence: CASSYSVDRSTYEQYF. CDR3 sequence (DNA): TGTGCCAGCAGTTACTCCGTGGACAGGTCTACCTACGAGCAGTACTTC.

This clonotype was observed many times. The junction departs from the called germline gene at one end, perhaps through a read error. The CDR3 protein is CASSLVGLRSDTQYF. The DNA of the CDR3 is TGTGCCAGCAGCTTAGTGGGGCTTAGGTCAGATACGCAGTATTTT. This chain uses TRBV12-3 or TRBV12-4 with TRBJ2-3; weak D call: TRBD1 (5 bases). This CDR3 contains 15 residues.

This clonotype was detected many times. The CDR3 nucleotides read TGTGCCAGCAGCCGAAGGACTAGCGGGGCTTACAAAAACATTCAGTACTTC. Residues: CASSRRTSGAYKNIQYF. V and J are TRBV6-1 and TRBJ2-4; 12 bases match TRBD2. CDR1 and CDR2 from the germline V gene are MNHNS and SASEGT. After removal of 6 bases from V and 3 bases from J, the junction contained 9 bases not matched to a gene. The CDR3 spans 17 residues.

This clonotype was picked up many times. The J gene is TRBJ2-5, the V gene TRBV10-2; the D is unclear. The CDR3 sequence is 13 residues long. Germline CDR1 WSHSY, CDR2 SAAADI. V was pared by 4 bases and J by 5 bases, with 11 bases between. The CDR3 DNA reads as TGCGCCAGCAGTGCGACCGCGAGGGAGACCCAGTACTTC. Its translation: CASSATARETQYF.

This clonotype was observed many times. The chain combines TRBV9 with TRBJ2-1; D remains unclear. The germline CDR1 and CDR2 sequences are SGDLS and YYNGEE. The CDR3 covers 12 residues. Trimming took 1 base from V and 3 from J, leaving 2 bases between them. Here the CDR3 DNA reads TGTGCCAGCAGCGTAAACTACAATGAGCAGTTCTTC. This encodes CASSVNYNEQFF.

This clonotype has a count of ten or more. The rearrangement links TRBV5-6 to TRBJ2-2, with D unclear. The CDR3 length is 15 residues. CDR1 SGHDT and CDR2 YYEEEE come from the germline V gene. Trimming took off 0 bases at V and 3 bases at J, with 9 bases between the two ends. The CDR3 DNA is TGTGCCAGCAGCTTGGACACTACTTACACCGGGGAGCTGTTTTTT. Translating gives CASSLDTTYTGELFF.

J is TRBJ1-4 and V is TRBV15; no clear D gene. The V and J ends lost 1 base and 8 bases respectively, with 14 bases between them. This CDR3 region has 15 residues. CDR1 LNHNV and CDR2 YYDKDF come from the germline V gene (reference sequence). The CDR3 nucleotides are TGTGCCACCAGCAGAGGTGAGGGATCGGTGGAAAAACTGTTTTTT. Translated: CATSRGEGSVEKLFF.

As for this clonotype: A much larger clonotype is one base distant, so this may be a read error. The chain carries TRBV5-1 and TRBJ2-3; 10 positions match TRBD1. Germline V CDR1 and CDR2: SGHRS, YFSETQ. V lost 0 bases to trimming and J lost 5 bases; unmatched junction nucleotides: 12. The CDR3 is 18 residues long. CDR3 loop: CASSLGAVTGGLGDTQYF. CDR3 sequence (DNA): TGCGCCAGCAGCTTGGGGGCCGTGACAGGGGGCCTTGGAGATACGCAGTATTTT.

In this sample, this clonotype turned up many times. V and J are TRBV15 and TRBJ2-1; 7 positions match TRBD1. The CDR3 is 13 amino acids. Germline CDR1 and CDR2: LNHNV and YYDKDF (reference sequence). Unmatched junction bases numbered 8, after V lost 4 bases and J lost 11 bases. The CDR3 is CATSTNLDRKQFF. The CDR3 bases are TGTGCCACCAGCACTAATCTGGACAGGAAGCAGTTCTTC. The full variable domain, its missing parts supplied by reference TRBV15 and TRBJ2-1, is DAMVIQNPRYQVTQFGKPVTLSCSQTLNHNVMYWYQQKSSQAPKLLFHYYDKDFNNEADTPDNFQSRRPNTSFCFLDIRSPGLGDTAMYLCATSTNLDRKQFFGPGTRLTVL.

This clonotype was seen ten or more times. The CDR3 loop reads CSARDSSGIYNSPLHF. In DNA form, the CDR3 reads TGCAGTGCTAGGGATTCTTCCGGGATCTATAATTCACCCCTCCACTTT. J is TRBJ1-6 and V is TRBV20-1; D unresolved. Deletions cut 3 bases from V and 3 bases from J, with 15 bases between. The germline V gene has CDR1 DFQATT and CDR2 SNEGSKA (reference sequence). This CDR3 comprises 16 residues.

This chain uses TRBV15 with TRBJ2-4; 7 bases are shared with TRBD1. Germline V gene data show CDR1 as LNHNV and CDR2 as YYDKDF (reference sequence). After removal of 0 bases from V and 4 bases from J, the junction contained 3 bases not matched to a gene. This CDR3 has 15 amino acids. CDR3 nucleotide sequence: TGTGCCACCAGCAGAGATAGGGGGCTGAAAAACATTCAGTACTTC. The encoded protein is CATSRDRGLKNIQYF.

The CDR3 here is CASSLVSGGTYEQYF. The CDR3 DNA reads TGTGCCAGCAGCTTAGTCTCGGGGGGCACCTACGAGCAGTACTTC. The chain uses TRBV11-2 and TRBJ2-7, with a tentative D call TRBD2 (7 bases). Germline loops: CDR1 SGHAT, CDR2 FQNNGV. The CDR3 has 15 amino acids. Trimming left V 1 base short and J 2 bases short, with 12 bases between.

This clonotype has just a few counts. The CDR3 here is CASSVLGGSYEQYF. The CDR3 bases are TGTGCCAGCAGTGTTCTTGGGGGTTCCTACGAGCAGTACTTC. This rearrangement joins TRBV6-1 to TRBJ2-7; D could derive from TRBD1 or TRBD2 (5 bases each). The CDR3 is 14 amino acids. V was clipped by 4 bases and J by 1 base, with 11 bases between them. The germline CDR1 and CDR2 sequences are MNHNS and SASEGT.

In its sample, this clonotype was seen many times. This chain uses TRBV12-3 or TRBV12-4 with TRBJ2-2; no reliable D call. V lost 1 base and J lost 4, with 13 bases in between. CDR3 size: 16 residues. DNA of the CDR3: TGTGCCAGCAGTTTAGGTCTGGGATTGCGCACCGGGGAGCTGTTTTTT. Residues: CASSLGLGLRTGELFF.

The J gene is TRBJ1-1, the V gene TRBV6-5; 9 bases match TRBD1. The V segment lost 4 bases and the J segment 8 bases; nucleotides outside the gene matches: 11. In germline, CDR1 is MNHEY, CDR2 SVGAGI. The CDR3 spans 15 residues. CDR3 sequence reads: CASSSRGTGKFEAFF. In DNA, the CDR3 is TGTGCCAGCAGTTCTCGTGGGACAGGGAAGTTCGAAGCTTTCTTT.

The chain employs TRBV7-9 and TRBJ2-1, with 7 bases identical to TRBD1. V lost 5 bases to trimming and J lost 0 bases; unmatched junction nucleotides: 4. From germline, CDR1 is SEHNR and CDR2 FQNEAQ (reference sequence). This CDR3 is 15 amino acids long. The CDR3 DNA is TGTGCCAGCAGCCCCAGGGGGATCTCCTACAATGAGCAGTTCTTC. Translation: CASSPRGISYNEQFF.

The CDR3 bases are TGTGCCAGTAGTATAGTGACGGGAGGGCCTTTCAATGAGCAGTTCTTC. It translates to CASSIVTGGPFNEQFF. The genes are TRBV19 and TRBJ2-1; TRBD2 matches at 8 bases. The CDR3 length is 16 residues. V dropped 1 base and J dropped 6; count of bases not matched to a gene: 8. Germline lookup yields CDR1 LNHDA and CDR2 SQIVND (reference sequence).

This clonotype was seen more than once but under ten times. This chain joins TRBV2 and TRBJ2-2; tentatively, D is TRBD2 (5 bases). The CDR3 runs 14 residues. Trimming took off 7 bases at V and 5 bases at J, with 14 bases between the two ends. The germline V gene encodes CDR1 SNHLY and CDR2 FYNNEI. The CDR3 DNA is TGTGCCAGCACCAGGACCACGGGGACCGGGGAGCTGTTTTTT. Amino acid sequence: CASTRTTGTGELFF.

This clonotype was counted a few times. The rearrangement joins TRBV12-3 or TRBV12-4 to TRBJ1-1; TRBD1 agrees at 7 bases. This CDR3 has 17 residues. Trimming took 5 bases from V and 0 from J; bases not matched to a gene: 12. The DNA for the CDR3 is TGTGCCAGCAGTCCCCGGACAGGCACTAACATGAACACTGAAGCTTTCTTT. It translates to CASSPRTGTNMNTEAFF.

V gene TRBV28 combines with J gene TRBJ1-5; D is undetermined. From germline, CDR1 is MDHEN and CDR2 SYDVKM. Trimming shortened V by 7 bases and J by 5 bases, and 3 bases separated the two germline ends. There are 10 residues in the CDR3. CDR3 in DNA: TGTGCCAGCAATGATCAGCCCCAGCATTTT. Translating gives CASNDQPQHF.

This clonotype was counted only a few times. The chain is built from TRBV7-3 and TRBJ2-7, with D perhaps TRBD1 (6 bases). CDR3 length equals 14 residues. The ends were cut back, 2 bases at V and 4 bases at J, with 12 bases in the middle. CDR1 SGHTA and CDR2 FQGTGA come from the germline V gene. CDR3 loop: CASSLLGTQYEQYF. CDR3 nucleotides: TGTGCCAGCAGCTTATTGGGGACACAATACGAGCAGTACTTC. Filled out from reference TRBV7-3 and TRBJ2-7, the complete variable domain reads GAGVSQTPSNKVTEKGKYVELRCDPISGHTALYWYRQSLGQGPEFLIYFQGTGAADDSGLPNDRFFAVRPEGSVSTLKIQRTERGDSAVYLCASSLLGTQYEQYFGPGTRLTVT.

This clonotype was seen a few times. This chain connects TRBV5-5 to TRBJ2-2; TRBD2 matches 7 bases. Germline V lookup: CDR1 SGHKS, CDR2 YYEKEE (reference sequence). V shed 7 bases and J 5 bases; nucleotides not matched to a gene: 14. The CDR3 length is 16 residues. CDR3 nucleotide sequence: TGTGCCAGCCTTAGACTAGCTAATGGCAAAACCGGGGAGCTGTTTTTT. Amino acid sequence: CASLRLANGKTGELFF.

This sequence joins TRBV10-3 and TRBJ1-5; D remains ambiguous. Germline CDR1 reads ENHRY; CDR2 reads SYGVKD. The length of the CDR3 is 13 residues. Trimming shortened V by 6 bases and J by 1 base, and 7 bases separated the two germline ends. The CDR3 region is CAIRDHSNQPQHF. CDR3 in DNA: TGTGCCATCAGAGACCACAGCAATCAGCCCCAGCATTTT.

This clonotype was seen at least ten times. DNA of the CDR3: TGCGCCAGCAGCTTGCGGGGGGTATCCGGGGATCGGACTGAAGCTTTCTTT. It translates to CASSLRGVSGDRTEAFF. This chain uses TRBV5-1 with TRBJ1-1, with D perhaps matching TRBD1 (5 bases). Germline CDR1 and CDR2: SGHRS and YFSETQ. Trimming took off 1 base at V and 5 bases at J, with 21 bases between the two ends. The CDR3 is made up of 17 amino acids.

In its sample, this clonotype was seen a few times. The rearrangement joins TRBV5-1 to TRBJ2-1, with TRBD2 as a possible D gene (6 bases). Trimming took 3 bases from V and 7 from J, leaving 17 bases between them. This CDR3 is built from 15 residues. CDR1 SGHRS and CDR2 YFSETQ come from the germline V gene. The CDR3 DNA follows: TGCGCCAGCAGCTCGGACGGAGGGGTAGGGAATGAGCAGTTCTTC. Its protein is CASSSDGGVGNEQFF. Drawing the rest from reference TRBV5-1 and TRBJ2-1, the complete variable domain is KAGVTQTPRYLIKTRGQQVTLSCSPISGHRSVSWYQQTPGQGLQFLFEYFSETQRNKGNFPGRFSGRQFSNSRSEMNVSTLELGDSALYLCASSSDGGVGNEQFFGPGTRLTVL.

V and J are TRBV27 and TRBJ2-7; no firm D call. Trimming took 5 bases from V and 3 from J, leaving 17 bases between them. The CDR3 spans 15 residues. Germline V CDR1 and CDR2: MNHEY, SMNVEV (reference sequence). The CDR3 DNA sequence: TGTGCCAGCAGTCCACCTCCCGGAACAGACTACGAGCAGTACTTC. Encoded protein: CASSPPPGTDYEQYF.

This clonotype was seen at least ten times. The rearrangement uses TRBV12-3 or TRBV12-4 and TRBJ2-1; 13 nucleotides align to TRBD2. With 6 bases clipped from V and 3 bases from J, the junction kept 2 bases outside the gene matches. The CDR3 extends over 15 amino acids. DNA for the CDR3: TGTGCCAGCAGCCGACTAGCGGGAGGCTACAATGAGCAGTTCTTC. Its protein product is CASSRLAGGYNEQFF.